The T cell receptor (beta chain) described here comes from a study of cytomegalovirus exposure and HLA in healthy donors. Study-level points and caveats: The study carried out a later analysis of TCR beta sequences. It associated under 20,000 of them with specific HLA alleles at a false discovery rate of 0.05.

PCR amplification relied on 60 Vbeta primers (plus 13 Jbeta primers). Sequencing used immunoSEQ multiplex PCR; TCRdb keeps in-frame clones, though not all of them. The sample lists about 110,000 clones, 60% to 80% occurring once. The V gene end was trimmed by 4 bases and the J gene end by 6 bases; junction bases not matched to a gene: 9. The CDR3 length is 15 residues. Germline values: CDR1 MDHEN, CDR2 SYDVKM. There are a few counts of this clone. Its antigen is as yet unknown. The rearrangement links TRBV28 to TRBJ1-1; 9 nucleotides match TRBD1. The receptor comes from a man aged 50 to 60 in good health and CMV-seropositive. Sequenced: PBMCs. This chain's CDR3 is CASSSPGQGEPEAFF. In DNA form, the CDR3 reads TGTGCCAGCAGTTCACCGGGACAGGGAGAACCTGAAGCTTTCTTT.